This T cell receptor beta chain is from a study of molecular identifiers for immune sequencing clone quantification. The overall study: Replicate runs used RNA from roughly 21,000 or 96,000 naive CD8 cells, which was split five ways into aliquots, and four of those aliquots were then sequenced. Study findings and constraints: The share of molecules held by clones above 20 RNA copies was over 99% in effector cells and under 1% in naive cells. Jurkat TCR RNA that was spiked in from one cell was reportedly detectable among one million naive cells.

TCRdb reanalysed the PCR reads using MiXCR and keeps one entry per CDR3 protein. Found here are 79,000 or so distinct CDR3 sequences, nearly 25% of them singletons; the top ten hold 0.7% to 0.8%. On this clonotype: The antigen remains unidentified. This could be a read error, since a much larger clone is one nucleotide away.

Germline V CDR1 and CDR2: SGHVS, FQNEAQ. The CDR3 has 17 amino acids. The ends lost 3 bases at V and 2 bases at J; junction bases unmatched: 9. Libraries from naive CD8 cells were generated from 20,000 to 1,000,000 sorted cells (with 10%, 30% or 50% RNA). This chain uses TRBV7-8 with TRBJ1-4; 7 nucleotides agree with TRBD1. The source of this sequence is a human donor in good health. Some libraries in this study had Jurkat cell RNA spiked in. Material: naive CD8+ T cells from blood, with Jurkat cell RNA spiked in. The subset was: FACS-sorted CD8+CD4-CCR7+CD45RA+ naive T cells. The CDR3 sequence: CASSLVQGMATNEKLFF. The CDR3 nucleotides read TGTGCCAGCAGCTTGGTACAGGGGATGGCCACTAATGAAAAACTGTTTTTT.